A single count supports the clone carrying this T cell receptor (beta chain). Measured with immunoSEQ multiplex PCR; TCRdb has only the in-frame clones, and not every one. The sample holds approximately 100,000 clones, roughly 91% seen once. This sample is drawn from a study of T cells in localized non-small cell lung cancer. This CDR3 comprises 15 residues. V was pared by 2 bases and J by 11 bases, with 10 bases of the junction left unmatched. Germline V gene sequence: CDR1 MNHEY, CDR2 SMNVEV (reference sequence). Material: PBMCs, obtained before any cancer treatment. The chain carries TRBV27 and TRBJ2-1; 9 bases agree with TRBD2. The origin of this receptor is a woman aged 40-69 years with stage II squamous cell lung carcinoma. The CDR3 DNA follows: TGTGCCAGCAGTTTAGAAATAGCGGGGGCCCCTAAGCAGTTCTTC. Amino acids: CASSLEIAGAPKQFF.